The 9 T cell receptor beta chains below were found in one sample sequenced in a study of control samples from healthy donors and cancer patients. Here immunoSEQ multiplex PCR was the method, and the copy in TCRdb shows in-frame clones only, minus some. The table shows around 140,000 clones, with roughly nine tenths occurring only once. The sequenced sample consisted of PBMCs. Receptor source: a man aged 50 to 60 with head and neck cancer.

This rearrangement joins TRBV27 to TRBJ2-7; no reliable D call. Germline CDR1 MNHEY, CDR2 SMNVEV (reference sequence). The V end lost 0 bases, the J end lost 3 bases, and 9 bases lay between the germline ends. The CDR3 loop spans 14 amino acids. The chain's CDR3 is CASSLSPNYYEQYF. The CDR3 bases are TGTGCCAGCAGTTTATCTCCAAATTACTACGAGCAGTACTTC.

The chain uses TRBV28 and TRBJ2-7; TRBD2 agrees at 7 bases. V was clipped by 8 bases and J by 6 bases; unmatched bases: 16. In germline, CDR1 is MDHEN, CDR2 SYDVKM. The CDR3 sequence is 15 residues long. The DNA of the CDR3 is TGTGCCAGCGGGACCGCCGGGGGGAGAGAGGGCGAGCAGTACTTC. Translated: CASGTAGGREGEQYF.

This clone was seen at least ten times. The chain joins TRBV6-5 to TRBJ2-3; D is unclear. CDR3 length: 14 residues. The V gene's germline CDR1 is MNHEY and CDR2 SVGAGI. Trimming cost V 6 bases and J 0 bases, with 10 bases left between them. The CDR3 sequence: CASSAVGSTDTQYF. DNA of the CDR3: TGTGCCAGCAGCGCCGTGGGGAGCACAGATACGCAGTATTTT.

The chain employs TRBV6-6 and TRBJ2-1, with 7 bases that match TRBD1. Germline values: CDR1 MNHNY, CDR2 SVGAGI (reference sequence). Trimming cost V 7 bases and J 2 bases; bases outside gene matches: 5. This CDR3 is built from 14 residues. CDR3 in DNA: TGTGCCAGCACGCCGACAGGGACCTACAATGAGCAGTTCTTC. Protein product: CASTPTGTYNEQFF.

V gene TRBV5-1 combines with J gene TRBJ2-2; weak D call: TRBD2 (6 bases). CDR1 and CDR2 (germline): SGHRS, YFSETQ. The CDR3 loop spans 15 amino acids. V gave up 3 bases and J gave up 4 bases, with 13 bases separating them. The CDR3 protein is CASSWGGIGTGELFF. In nucleotides, the CDR3 is TGCGCCAGCAGCTGGGGCGGGATAGGCACCGGGGAGCTGTTTTTT.

The chain carries TRBV28 and TRBJ1-5; tentative D call: TRBD1 (6 bases). CDR1 and CDR2 from the germline V gene are MDHEN and SYDVKM. V shed 6 bases and J shed 8 bases, with 14 bases lying between them. CDR3 length: 13 amino acids. CDR3 protein: CASSNGGPKPQHF. The CDR3 bases are TGTGCCAGCAGCAACGGGGGCCCCAAGCCCCAGCATTTT.

Many counts were recorded for this clone. The gene calls are TRBV7-6 and TRBJ2-6; unclear D gene. This CDR3 is built from 15 residues. Per germline, CDR1 SGHVS and CDR2 FNYEAQ. The germline V and J ends were trimmed by 1 base and 4 bases, with 8 bases remaining between them. CDR3 sequence reads: CASSLVDTGANVLTF. The DNA for the CDR3 is TGTGCCAGCAGCTTAGTAGATACCGGGGCCAACGTCCTGACTTTC.

This rearrangement joins TRBV14 to TRBJ2-4; TRBD1 might be the D (6 bases). The CDR3 runs to 20 residues. Germline CDR1 and CDR2: SGHDN and FVKESK. Trimming left V 3 bases short and J 0 bases short, with 24 bases between. The CDR3 sequence is CASSQPHRVRFSVAKNIQYF. The CDR3 bases are TGTGCCAGCAGCCAGCCCCACAGGGTTCGGTTTAGTGTAGCCAAAAACATTCAGTACTTC.

The CDR3 sequence: CASSFSRRGFQETQYF. In DNA, the CDR3 is TGTGCCAGCAGTTTCTCCAGACGGGGCTTCCAAGAGACCCAGTACTTC. The chain combines TRBV27 with TRBJ2-5; D could derive from TRBD1 or TRBD2 (5 bases each). The germline V gene has CDR1 MNHEY and CDR2 SMNVEV (reference sequence). V was clipped by 3 bases and J by 1 base, with 15 bases between them. This CDR3 has 16 residues.